Listed below are T cell receptor beta chains from one sample, sequenced in a study of T cell changes during pregnancy in multiple sclerosis. Sequencing was performed with immunoSEQ multiplex PCR; in TCRdb, only in-frame clones are kept and a portion is missing. The table has roughly 83,000 clones, roughly nine tenths seen once. The source was PBMCs, collected in the first trimester of pregnancy. All receptors come from a female donor in good health, serving as a control in a pregnancy study. Some clones in this sample may be carry-over from other donors' samples. The CDR3 runs from the conserved cysteine through the conserved F or W. Fields, in order: J gene, V gene, CDR3 protein.

j_gene: TRBJ1-2
v_gene: TRBV4-2
CDR3aa: CASSQETTGSNYGYTF

j_gene: TRBJ1-3
v_gene: TRBV5-4
CDR3aa: CASSLGTASGNTIYF

j_gene: TRBJ2-3
v_gene: TRBV7-2
CDR3aa: CASSMGQGTDTQYF

j_gene: TRBJ2-1
v_gene: TRBV7-8
CDR3aa: CASSLSTGKQFF

j_gene: TRBJ1-5
v_gene: TRBV6-1
CDR3aa: CASSATTGGGQPQHF

j_gene: .
v_gene: TRBV27
CDR3aa: CASKDRDSAGGYEQYF

j_gene: TRBJ2-5
v_gene: TRBV9
CDR3aa: CASSPQTRGETQYF

j_gene: TRBJ1-2
v_gene: TRBV10-2
CDR3aa: CASSGTVNYGYTF

j_gene: TRBJ2-2
v_gene: TRBV25-1
CDR3aa: CASSDGPGGTGELFF

j_gene: TRBJ1-5
v_gene: TRBV6-1
CDR3aa: CASSESQGGYQPQHF

j_gene: TRBJ1-1
v_gene: TRBV28
CDR3aa: CASSLRDRVDAEAFF

j_gene: TRBJ2-1
v_gene: TRBV7-9
CDR3aa: CASSAGTGKHEQFF

j_gene: TRBJ2-1
v_gene: TRBV7-9
CDR3aa: CASSFTSGLLDEQFF

j_gene: TRBJ2-5
v_gene: TRBV11-2
CDR3aa: CASSLPGQRVSQYF

j_gene: TRBJ2-1
v_gene: TRBV2
CDR3aa: CASSIVNEQFF

j_gene: TRBJ1-4
v_gene: TRBV7-9
CDR3aa: CASSNRDRGRGEKLFF

j_gene: TRBJ2-5
v_gene: TRBV11-2
CDR3aa: CASSPQVLETQYF

j_gene: TRBJ2-7
v_gene: TRBV13
CDR3aa: CASRPPGPRGEQYF

j_gene: TRBJ2-7
v_gene: TRBV10-3
CDR3aa: CAISESLASGGYEQYF

j_gene: TRBJ2-1
v_gene: TRBV19
CDR3aa: CASSSPGTSAYNEQFF

j_gene: TRBJ1-2
v_gene: TRBV5-4
CDR3aa: CASSLSLSGGNYGYTF

j_gene: TRBJ2-2
v_gene: TRBV5-5
CDR3aa: CASSAELVSGELFF

j_gene: TRBJ1-1
v_gene: TRBV7-9
CDR3aa: CASSLVGVMNTEAFF

j_gene: TRBJ2-3
v_gene: TRBV9
CDR3aa: CASSVEVRTDTQYF

j_gene: TRBJ2-7
v_gene: TRBV10-2
CDR3aa: CASSESTSGVAYEQYF

j_gene: TRBJ1-2
v_gene: TRBV11-2
CDR3aa: CASSSWDRAGRRGYTF

j_gene: TRBJ1-1
v_gene: TRBV4-1
CDR3aa: CASSQYSYGNTEAFF